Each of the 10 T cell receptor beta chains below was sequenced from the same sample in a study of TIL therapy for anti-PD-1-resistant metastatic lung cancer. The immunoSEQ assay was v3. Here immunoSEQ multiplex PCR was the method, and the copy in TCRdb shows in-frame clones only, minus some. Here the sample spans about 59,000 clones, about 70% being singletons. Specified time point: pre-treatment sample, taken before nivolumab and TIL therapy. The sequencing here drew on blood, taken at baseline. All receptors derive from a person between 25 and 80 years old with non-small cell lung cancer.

The CDR3 protein is CASSPGQGRRETQYF. Here the CDR3 DNA reads TGTGCCAGCAGCCCAGGACAGGGAAGGCGAGAGACCCAGTACTTC. The chain uses TRBV7-2 and TRBJ2-5; 8 positions agree with TRBD1. This CDR3 comprises 15 residues. The V gene end was trimmed by 5 bases and the J gene end by 4 bases; junction bases not matched to a gene: 9. CDR1 and CDR2 (germline): SGHTA, FQGNSA. The full variable domain, in which reference TRBV7-2 and TRBJ2-5 provide the parts outside the CDR3, is GAGVSQSPSNKVTEKGKDVELRCDPISGHTALYWYRQSLGQGLEFLIYFQGNSAPDKSGLPSDRFSAERTGGSVSTLTIQRTQQEDSAVYLCASSPGQGRRETQYFGPGTRLLVL.

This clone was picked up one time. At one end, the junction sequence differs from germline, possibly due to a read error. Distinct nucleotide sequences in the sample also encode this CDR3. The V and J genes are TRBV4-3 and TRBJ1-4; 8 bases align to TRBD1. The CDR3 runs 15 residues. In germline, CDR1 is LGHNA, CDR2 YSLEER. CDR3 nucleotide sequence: TGCGCCAGTAGCCAGGCAGGGGGCAGAAATGAAAAACTGTTTTTT. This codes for CASSQAGGRNEKLFF.

The CDR3 region has the DNA TGTGCCAGCAGCTCAAGTCAGGGATGGGAGCTGTTTTTT. Translation gives CASSSSQGWELFF. The chain combines TRBV7-2 with TRBJ2-2, with D maybe TRBD1 (5 bases). The V end lost 4 bases, the J end lost 9 bases, and 12 bases lay between the germline ends. The CDR3 has 13 residues. Germline V CDR1 and CDR2: SGHTA, FQGNSA. Full variable domain (missing parts from reference TRBV7-2 and TRBJ2-2): GAGVSQSPSNKVTEKGKDVELRCDPISGHTALYWYRQSLGQGLEFLIYFQGNSAPDKSGLPSDRFSAERTGGSVSTLTIQRTQQEDSAVYLCASSSSQGWELFFGEGSRLTVL.

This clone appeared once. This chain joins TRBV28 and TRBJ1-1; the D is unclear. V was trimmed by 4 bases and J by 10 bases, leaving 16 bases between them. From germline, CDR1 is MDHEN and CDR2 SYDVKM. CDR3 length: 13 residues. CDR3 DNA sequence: TGTGCCAGCAGTTCGCGAAGTCTGCTTGCAGCTTTCTTT. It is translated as CASSSRSLLAAFF.

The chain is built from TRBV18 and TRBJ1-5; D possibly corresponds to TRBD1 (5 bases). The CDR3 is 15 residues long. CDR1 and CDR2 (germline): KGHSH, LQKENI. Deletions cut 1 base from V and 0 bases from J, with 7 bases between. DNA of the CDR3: TGTGCCAGCTCACCACTACAGGATAGCAATCAGCCCCAGCATTTT. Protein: CASSPLQDSNQPQHF.

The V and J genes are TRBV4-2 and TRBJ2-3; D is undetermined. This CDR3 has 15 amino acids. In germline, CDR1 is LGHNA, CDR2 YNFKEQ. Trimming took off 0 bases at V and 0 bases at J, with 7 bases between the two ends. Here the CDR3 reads CASSQDSKSTDTQYF. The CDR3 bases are TGTGCCAGCAGCCAAGATTCTAAGAGCACAGATACGCAGTATTTT.

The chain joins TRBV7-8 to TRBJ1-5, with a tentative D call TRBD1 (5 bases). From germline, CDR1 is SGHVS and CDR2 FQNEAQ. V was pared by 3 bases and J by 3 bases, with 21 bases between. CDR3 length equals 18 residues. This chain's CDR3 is CASSFGIQGFWDNQPQHF. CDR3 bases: TGTGCCAGCAGCTTTGGTATTCAGGGCTTTTGGGACAATCAGCCCCAGCATTTT. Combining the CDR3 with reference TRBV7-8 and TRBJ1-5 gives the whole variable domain GAGVSQSPRYKVAKRGQDVALRCDPISGHVSLFWYQQALGQGPEFLTYFQNEAQLDKSGLPSDRFFAERPEGSVSTLKIQRTQQEDSAVYLCASSFGIQGFWDNQPQHFGDGTRLSIL.

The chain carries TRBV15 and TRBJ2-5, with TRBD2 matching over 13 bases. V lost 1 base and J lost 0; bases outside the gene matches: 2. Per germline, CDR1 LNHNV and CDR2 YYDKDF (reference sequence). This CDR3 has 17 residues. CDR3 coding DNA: TGTGCCACCAGCAGAGGACTAGCGGGGGGCTACCAAGAGACCCAGTACTTC. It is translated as CATSRGLAGGYQETQYF.

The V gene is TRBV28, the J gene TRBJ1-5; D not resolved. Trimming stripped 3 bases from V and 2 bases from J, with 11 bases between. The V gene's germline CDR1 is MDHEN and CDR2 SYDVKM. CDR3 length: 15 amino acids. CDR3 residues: CASSFDGVGNQPQHF. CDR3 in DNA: TGTGCCAGCAGTTTCGACGGGGTAGGCAATCAGCCCCAGCATTTT.

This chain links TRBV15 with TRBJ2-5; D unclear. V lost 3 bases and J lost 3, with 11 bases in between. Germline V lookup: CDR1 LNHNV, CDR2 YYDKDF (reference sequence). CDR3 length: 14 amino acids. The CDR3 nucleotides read TGTGCCACCAGCAGCCGATGGCCTGAAGAGACCCAGTACTTC. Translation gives CATSSRWPEETQYF.